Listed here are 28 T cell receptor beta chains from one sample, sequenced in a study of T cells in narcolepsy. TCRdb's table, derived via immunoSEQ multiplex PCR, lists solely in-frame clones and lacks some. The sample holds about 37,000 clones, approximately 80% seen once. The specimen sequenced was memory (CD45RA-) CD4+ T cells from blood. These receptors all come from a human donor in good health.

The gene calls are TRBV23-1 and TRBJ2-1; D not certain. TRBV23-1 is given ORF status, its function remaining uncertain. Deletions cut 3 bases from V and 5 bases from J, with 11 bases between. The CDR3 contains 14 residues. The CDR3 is CASSQPGVHNEQFF. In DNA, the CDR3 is TGCGCCAGCAGTCAGCCTGGAGTCCACAATGAGCAGTTCTTC.

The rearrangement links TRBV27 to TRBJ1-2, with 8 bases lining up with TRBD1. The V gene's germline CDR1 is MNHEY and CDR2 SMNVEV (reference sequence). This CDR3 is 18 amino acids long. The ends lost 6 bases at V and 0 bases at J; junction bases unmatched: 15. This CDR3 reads CASRSIFLRTGTNYGYTF. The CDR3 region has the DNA TGTGCCAGCAGATCTATATTTCTTCGGACAGGGACTAACTATGGCTACACCTTC.

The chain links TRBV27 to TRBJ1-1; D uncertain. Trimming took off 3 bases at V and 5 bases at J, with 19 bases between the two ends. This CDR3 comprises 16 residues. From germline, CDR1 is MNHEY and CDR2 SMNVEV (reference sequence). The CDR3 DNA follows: TGTGCCAGCAGTTTGGGCCCCCAGGTTAGAGGGACTGAAGCTTTCTTT. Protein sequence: CASSLGPQVRGTEAFF.

The CDR3 spells CASSPGQGYYGYTF. CDR3 DNA sequence: TGTGCCAGCTCACCAGGACAGGGGTACTATGGCTACACCTTC. The rearrangement uses TRBV18 and TRBJ1-2; the match to TRBD1 covers 9 bases. The trim removed 2 bases at V and 3 bases at J, leaving 1 base unmatched. CDR1 KGHSH and CDR2 LQKENI come from the germline V gene. There are 14 residues in the CDR3.

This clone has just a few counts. DNA of the CDR3: TGCGCCAGCAGTGCTACAGCCTTCTATGGCTACACCTTC. Its protein product is CASSATAFYGYTF. This chain joins TRBV10-1 and TRBJ1-2; no clear D. With 4 bases removed from V and 4 bases from J, the gap between germline ends came to 10 bases. In germline, CDR1 is WNHNN, CDR2 SYGVQD (reference sequence). CDR3 length: 13 amino acids.

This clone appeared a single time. Written as DNA, the CDR3 is TGTGCCAGCAGCCAAGGCCGTGGCTACACCTTC. Amino acid sequence: CASSQGRGYTF. The chain uses TRBV14 and TRBJ1-2; no definite D call. Trimming took off 1 base at V and 7 bases at J, with 4 bases between the two ends. Germline V lookup: CDR1 SGHDN, CDR2 FVKESK. The CDR3 runs to 11 residues. Using reference TRBV14 and TRBJ1-2 for the parts outside the CDR3, the full variable domain is EAGVTQFPSHSVIEKGQTVTLRCDPISGHDNLYWYRRVMGKEIKFLLHFVKESKQDESGMPNNRFLAERTGGTYSTLKVQPAELEDSGVYFCASSQGRGYTFGSGTRLTVV.

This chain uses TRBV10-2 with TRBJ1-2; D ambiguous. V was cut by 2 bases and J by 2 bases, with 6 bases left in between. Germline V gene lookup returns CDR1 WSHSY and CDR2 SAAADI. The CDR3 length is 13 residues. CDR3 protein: CASSEGRNYGYTF. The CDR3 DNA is TGCGCCAGCAGTGAGGGACGGAACTATGGCTACACCTTC.

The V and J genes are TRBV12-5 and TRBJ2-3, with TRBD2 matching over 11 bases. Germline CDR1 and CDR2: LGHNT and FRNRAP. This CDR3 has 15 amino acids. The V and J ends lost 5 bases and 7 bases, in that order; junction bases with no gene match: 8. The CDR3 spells CASGKGLADGHTQYF. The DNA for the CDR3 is TGTGCTAGTGGTAAGGGACTAGCGGACGGGCATACGCAGTATTTT.

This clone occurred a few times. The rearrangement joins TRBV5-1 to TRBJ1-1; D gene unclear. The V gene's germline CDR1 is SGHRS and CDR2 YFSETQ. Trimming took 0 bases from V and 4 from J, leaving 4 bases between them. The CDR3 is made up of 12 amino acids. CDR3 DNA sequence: TGCGCCAGCAGCTTGGAGGGCACTGAAGCTTTCTTT. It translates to CASSLEGTEAFF.

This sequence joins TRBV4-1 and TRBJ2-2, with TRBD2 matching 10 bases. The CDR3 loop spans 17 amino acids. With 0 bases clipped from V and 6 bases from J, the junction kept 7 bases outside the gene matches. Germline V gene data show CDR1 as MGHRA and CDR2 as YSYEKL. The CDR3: CASSQDGAGGPPGELFF. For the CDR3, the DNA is TGCGCCAGCAGCCAAGATGGAGCGGGAGGGCCTCCCGGGGAGCTGTTTTTT.

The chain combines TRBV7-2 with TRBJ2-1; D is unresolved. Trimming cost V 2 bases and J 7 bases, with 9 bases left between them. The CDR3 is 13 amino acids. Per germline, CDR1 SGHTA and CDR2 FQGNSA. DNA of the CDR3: TGTGCCAGCAGCTTATTTATGGGAAATGAGCAGTTCTTC. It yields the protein CASSLFMGNEQFF.

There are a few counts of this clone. CDR3 protein: CASSIPNTEAFF. CDR3 nucleotide sequence: TGTGCCAGTAGTATACCGAACACTGAAGCTTTCTTT. The V call is TRBV19, the J call TRBJ1-1; D gene uncertain. The CDR3 runs to 12 residues. In germline, CDR1 is LNHDA, CDR2 SQIVND (reference sequence). Trimming shortened V by 2 bases and J by 1 base, and 2 bases separated the two germline ends.

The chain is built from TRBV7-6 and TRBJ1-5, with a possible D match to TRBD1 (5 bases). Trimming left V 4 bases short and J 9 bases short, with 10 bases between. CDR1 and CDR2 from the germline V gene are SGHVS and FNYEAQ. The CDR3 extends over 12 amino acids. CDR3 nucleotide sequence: TGTGCCAGCAGCTCCCGGGGGGGGCCCCAGCATTTT. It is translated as CASSSRGGPQHF.

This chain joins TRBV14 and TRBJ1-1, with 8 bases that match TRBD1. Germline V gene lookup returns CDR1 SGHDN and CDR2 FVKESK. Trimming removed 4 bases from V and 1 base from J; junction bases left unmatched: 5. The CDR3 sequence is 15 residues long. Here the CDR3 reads CASSPRTGKNTEAFF. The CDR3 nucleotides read TGTGCCAGCAGCCCCCGGACAGGGAAGAACACTGAAGCTTTCTTT.

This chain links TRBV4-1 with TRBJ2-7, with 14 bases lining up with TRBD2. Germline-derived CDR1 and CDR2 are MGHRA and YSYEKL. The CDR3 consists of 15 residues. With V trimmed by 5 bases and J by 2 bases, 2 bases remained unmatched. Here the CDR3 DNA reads TGCGCCAGCAGCAAGACTAGCGGGGGGGCCTACGAGCAGTACTTC. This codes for CASSKTSGGAYEQYF.

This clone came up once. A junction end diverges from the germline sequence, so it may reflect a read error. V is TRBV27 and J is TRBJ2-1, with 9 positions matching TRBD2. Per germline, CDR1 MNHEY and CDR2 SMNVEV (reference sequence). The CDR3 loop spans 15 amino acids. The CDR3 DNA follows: TGTGCCAGCAGTATTAGCGGGGGCTCCTACAGTGAGCAGTTCTTC. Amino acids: CASSISGGSYSEQFF.

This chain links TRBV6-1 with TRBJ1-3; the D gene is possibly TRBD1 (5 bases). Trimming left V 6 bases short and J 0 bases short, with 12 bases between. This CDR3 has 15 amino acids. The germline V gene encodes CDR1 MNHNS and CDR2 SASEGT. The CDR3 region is CASRQVKASGNTIYF. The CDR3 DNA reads TGTGCCAGCAGACAGGTTAAGGCCTCTGGAAACACCATATATTTT.

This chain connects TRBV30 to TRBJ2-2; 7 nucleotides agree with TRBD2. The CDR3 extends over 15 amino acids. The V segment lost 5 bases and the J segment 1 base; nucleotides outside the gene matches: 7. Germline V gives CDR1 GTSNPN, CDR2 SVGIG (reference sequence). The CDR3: CAWGEGTKNTGELFF. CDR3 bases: TGTGCCTGGGGGGAAGGGACTAAGAACACCGGGGAGCTGTTTTTT.

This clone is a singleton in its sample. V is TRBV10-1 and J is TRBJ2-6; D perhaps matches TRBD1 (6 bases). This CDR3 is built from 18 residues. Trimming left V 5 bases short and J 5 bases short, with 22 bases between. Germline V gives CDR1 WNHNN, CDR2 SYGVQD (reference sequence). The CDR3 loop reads CASSCYRVAQSRANVLTF. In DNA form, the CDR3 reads TGCGCCAGCAGTTGTTACAGGGTCGCACAAAGTCGGGCCAACGTCCTGACTTTC.

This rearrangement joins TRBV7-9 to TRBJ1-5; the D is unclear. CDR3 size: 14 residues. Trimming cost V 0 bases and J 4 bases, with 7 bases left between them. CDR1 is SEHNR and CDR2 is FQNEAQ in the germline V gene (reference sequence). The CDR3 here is CASSLAGGNQPQHF. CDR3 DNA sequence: TGTGCCAGCAGCTTAGCTGGCGGAAATCAGCCCCAGCATTTT.

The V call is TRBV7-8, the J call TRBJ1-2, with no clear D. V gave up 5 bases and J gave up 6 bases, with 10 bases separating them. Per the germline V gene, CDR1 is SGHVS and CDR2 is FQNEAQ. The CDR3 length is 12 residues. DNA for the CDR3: TGTGCCAGCAGCCTCGGTCTCCATGGCTACACCTTC. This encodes CASSLGLHGYTF.

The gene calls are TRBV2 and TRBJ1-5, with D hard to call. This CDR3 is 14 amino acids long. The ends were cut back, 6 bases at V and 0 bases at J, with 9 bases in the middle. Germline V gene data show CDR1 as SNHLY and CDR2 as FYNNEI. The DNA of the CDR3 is TGTGCCAGCAGGGGAGCTTATAGCAATCAGCCCCAGCATTTT. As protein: CASRGAYSNQPQHF.

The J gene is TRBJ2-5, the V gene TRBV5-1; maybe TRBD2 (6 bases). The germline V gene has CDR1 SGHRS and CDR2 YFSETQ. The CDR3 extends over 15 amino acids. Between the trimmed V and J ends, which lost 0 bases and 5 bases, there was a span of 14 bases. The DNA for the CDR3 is TGCGCCAGCAGCTTGGTTCCCAGGGAGGTGGAGACCCAGTACTTC. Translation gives CASSLVPREVETQYF.

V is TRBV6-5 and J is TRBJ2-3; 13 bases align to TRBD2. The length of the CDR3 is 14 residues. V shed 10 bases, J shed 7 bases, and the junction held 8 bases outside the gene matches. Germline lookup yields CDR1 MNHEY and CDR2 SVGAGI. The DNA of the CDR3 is TGTGCCACCCAAAGACTAGCGGGGGGAAATACGCAGTATTTT. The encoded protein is CATQRLAGGNTQYF.

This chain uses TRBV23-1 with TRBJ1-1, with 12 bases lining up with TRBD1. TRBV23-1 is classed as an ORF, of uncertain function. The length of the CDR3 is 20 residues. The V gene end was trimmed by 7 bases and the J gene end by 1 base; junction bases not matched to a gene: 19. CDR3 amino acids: CASTHKRDRGPREWNTEAFF. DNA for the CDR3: TGCGCCAGCACCCACAAAAGGGACAGGGGGCCTAGGGAATGGAACACTGAAGCTTTCTTT.

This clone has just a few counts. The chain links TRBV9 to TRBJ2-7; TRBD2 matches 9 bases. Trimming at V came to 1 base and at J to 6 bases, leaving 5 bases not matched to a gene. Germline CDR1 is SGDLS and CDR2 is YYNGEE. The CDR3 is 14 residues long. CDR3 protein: CASSVTSGLSEQYF. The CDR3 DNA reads TGTGCCAGCAGCGTAACTAGCGGGCTGTCCGAGCAGTACTTC.

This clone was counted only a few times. The CDR3 loop is CASSRTGDYGYTF. CDR3 bases: TGTGCCAGCAGTAGGACAGGGGACTATGGCTACACCTTC. The V gene is TRBV6-6, the J gene TRBJ1-2; 9 positions agree with TRBD1. V was clipped by 5 bases and J by 3 bases; unmatched bases: 1. This CDR3 spans 13 amino acids. Germline CDR1 is MNHNY and CDR2 is SVGAGI (reference sequence).

CDR3 loop: CASSFSLISGANVLTF. Here the CDR3 DNA reads TGTGCCAGCAGCTTTAGCCTAATCTCTGGGGCCAACGTCCTGACTTTC. The chain is built from TRBV5-6 and TRBJ2-6; D remains unclear. The germline V gene has CDR1 SGHDT and CDR2 YYEEEE. The CDR3 sequence is 16 residues long. V gave up 2 bases and J gave up 0 bases, with 9 bases separating them.